A single sample gave rise to the 15 T cell receptor beta chains below, sequenced in a study of T cell repertoires in cytomegalovirus infection. These receptors' antigens are unknown. TCRdb recomputed calls from the reads with MiXCR, one row per CDR3 protein. The profile shows some 590,000 distinct CDR3 sequences, under 45% of them singletons. The sequenced sample was cultured PBMCs, obtained from culture after CMV antigen stimulation. Receptors were obtained from a human donor in good health (CMV status not recorded). Some clones in this sample may be carry-over from other donors' samples.

This rearrangement joins TRBV14 to TRBJ2-7; 9 nucleotides line up with TRBD2. Germline V lookup: CDR1 SGHDN, CDR2 FVKESK. The CDR3 length is 15 residues. V was clipped by 0 bases and J by 4 bases; unmatched bases: 4. In DNA, the CDR3 is TGTGCCAGCAGCCAAGATATAGCGGGGGAGTACGAGCAGTACTTC. Translating gives CASSQDIAGEYEQYF. The variable domain in full, with the rest retrieved from reference TRBV14 and TRBJ2-7, is EAGVTQFPSHSVIEKGQTVTLRCDPISGHDNLYWYRRVMGKEIKFLLHFVKESKQDESGMPNNRFLAERTGGTYSTLKVQPAELEDSGVYFCASSQDIAGEYEQYFGPGTRLTVT.

This clonotype turned up a few times. The chain joins TRBV11-2 to TRBJ1-1, with D hard to call. Germline assignment: CDR1 SGHAT and CDR2 FQNNGV. V was pared by 2 bases and J by 3 bases, with 7 bases between. The CDR3 consists of 13 residues. The CDR3 nucleotides are TGTGCCAGCAGCTTAAGTCAGTACACTGAAGCTTTCTTT. Protein product: CASSLSQYTEAFF.

The sample holds a few counts of this clonotype. This rearrangement joins TRBV20-1 to TRBJ2-1; the D gene is possibly TRBD2 (5 bases). The CDR3 has 14 amino acids. CDR1 and CDR2 from the germline V gene are DFQATT and SNEGSKA (reference sequence). The V end was cut by 1 base, the J end by 3 bases, with 10 bases between. The CDR3, as DNA: TGCAGTGCTAGAGCCGGGGAGATCTACAATGAGCAGTTCTTC. Translated: CSARAGEIYNEQFF.

V and J are TRBV7-2 and TRBJ1-2; possible D gene TRBD1, 5 bases. Trimming pared 2 bases from V and 6 bases from J, leaving 13 bases between. This CDR3 comprises 14 residues. Germline values: CDR1 SGHTA, CDR2 FQGNSA. In DNA, the CDR3 is TGTGCCAGCAGCTTATACTCAGGGTCGGATGGCTACACCTTC. This codes for CASSLYSGSDGYTF.

V usage is TRBV29-1 and J usage is TRBJ1-2; tentatively, D is TRBD1 (6 bases). Trimming took off 5 bases at V and 1 base at J, with 17 bases between the two ends. There are 15 residues in the CDR3. Germline V gives CDR1 SQVTM, CDR2 ANQGSEA. CDR3 sequence reads: CSVLGWDTNNYGYTF. In DNA form, the CDR3 reads TGCAGCGTTCTTGGCTGGGACACCAATAACTATGGCTACACCTTC.

This chain uses TRBV7-9 with TRBJ1-6, with 7 bases lining up with TRBD1. This CDR3 has 13 amino acids. J lost 9 bases, V lost 8 bases, and 7 bases had no gene match. Looked up from germline, CDR1 is SEHNR and CDR2 is FQNEAQ (reference sequence). CDR3 residues: CASPGTAGSPLHF. The CDR3 DNA sequence: TGTGCCAGCCCCGGGACAGCGGGTTCACCCCTCCACTTT.

This chain uses TRBV24-1 with TRBJ2-1, with D perhaps being TRBD1 or TRBD2 (6 bases each). Trimming removed 6 bases from V and 7 bases from J, with 18 bases in between. Looked up from germline, CDR1 is KGHDR and CDR2 is SFDVKD. The CDR3 is 15 amino acids. CDR3 in DNA: TGTGCCACCAGTTCCCCCTCGGGGGCTGGTAATGAGCAGTTCTTC. It translates to CATSSPSGAGNEQFF.

V is TRBV6-8 and J is TRBJ1-6; no definite D call. V shed 5 bases and J shed 0 bases, with 11 bases lying between them. The CDR3 has 16 residues. Germline lookup yields CDR1 MNHGY and CDR2 SAAAGT. Here the CDR3 reads CASSDAKNSYNSPLHF. DNA of the CDR3: TGTGCCAGCAGTGACGCGAAGAACTCCTATAATTCACCCCTCCACTTT.

The chain employs TRBV4-2 and TRBJ2-5; the match to TRBD2 covers 8 bases. Germline CDR1 LGHNA, CDR2 YNFKEQ. V gave up 1 base and J gave up 1 base; unmatched junction bases: 11. The CDR3 length is 18 residues. CDR3 loop: CASSQAASAGASQETQYF. In DNA form, the CDR3 reads TGTGCCAGCAGCCAAGCCGCGTCAGCGGGGGCCTCCCAAGAGACCCAGTACTTC.

The chain recombines TRBV7-6 with TRBJ1-5; no definite D call. The CDR3 extends over 12 amino acids. The V gene's germline CDR1 is SGHVS and CDR2 FNYEAQ. Deletions cut 8 bases from V and 6 bases from J, with 11 bases between. In nucleotides, the CDR3 is TGTGCCAGCCAGGAGTTCGGTCAGCCCCAGCATTTT. It codes for CASQEFGQPQHF.

This clonotype was observed a few times. CDR3 nucleotides: TGTGCCAGCAGTGAAGCGGGTGGTTCGAACACCGGGGAGCTGTTTTTT. Encoded protein: CASSEAGGSNTGELFF. The chain has TRBV6-1 and TRBJ2-2, with D unclear. The CDR3 is 16 residues long. V was pared by 0 bases and J by 0 bases, with 8 bases between. Germline loops: CDR1 MNHNS, CDR2 SASEGT.

The V gene is TRBV7-2, the J gene TRBJ1-6, with 10 positions matching TRBD1. Germline V gene sequence: CDR1 SGHTA, CDR2 FQGNSA. With V trimmed by 5 bases and J by 10 bases, 8 bases remained unmatched. The CDR3 length is 15 residues. The CDR3 bases are TGTGCCAGCAGCGGAACCGGGACAGGGGAATCACCCCTCCACTTT. Protein: CASSGTGTGESPLHF.

The CDR3 region has the DNA TGTGCCAGCAGAGAACGTTCAGAAAACTATGGCTACACCTTC. It specifies CASRERSENYGYTF. V is TRBV6-2 or TRBV6-3 and J is TRBJ1-2, with D unresolved. Germline CDR1 MNHEY, CDR2 SVGEGT. The CDR3 is 14 amino acids. V shed 6 bases and J shed 2 bases, with 13 bases lying between them.

The V gene is TRBV29-1, the J gene TRBJ1-6; the D gene is possibly TRBD1 (5 bases). The germline V gene has CDR1 SQVTM and CDR2 ANQGSEA. This CDR3 is 13 amino acids long. Trimming took off 5 bases at V and 10 bases at J, with 15 bases between the two ends. CDR3 loop: CSVSEGVGSPLHF. The CDR3 DNA follows: TGCAGCGTTTCTGAAGGGGTCGGGTCACCCCTCCACTTT.

This clonotype has just a few counts. V gene TRBV6-5 combines with J gene TRBJ2-7; 9 bases map to TRBD1. The junction had 4 bases not matched to a gene; V was cut back by 8 bases and J by 2 bases. From germline, CDR1 is MNHEY and CDR2 SVGAGI. This CDR3 comprises 13 residues. The CDR3 loop is CASGRDRAYEQYF. CDR3 coding DNA: TGTGCCAGCGGGAGGGACAGGGCCTACGAGCAGTACTTC.